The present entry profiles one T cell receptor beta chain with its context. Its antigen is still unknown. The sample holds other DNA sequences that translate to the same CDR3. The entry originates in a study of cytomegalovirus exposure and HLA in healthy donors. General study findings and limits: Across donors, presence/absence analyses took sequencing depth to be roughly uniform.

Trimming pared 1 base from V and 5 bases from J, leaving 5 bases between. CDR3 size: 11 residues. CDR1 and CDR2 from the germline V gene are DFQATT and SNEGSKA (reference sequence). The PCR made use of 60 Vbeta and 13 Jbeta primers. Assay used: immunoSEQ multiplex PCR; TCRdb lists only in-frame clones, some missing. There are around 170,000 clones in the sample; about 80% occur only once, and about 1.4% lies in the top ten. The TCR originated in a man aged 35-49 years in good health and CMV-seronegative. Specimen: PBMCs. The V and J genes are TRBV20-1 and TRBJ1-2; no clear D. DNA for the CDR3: TGCAGTGCTAGAGCAGGATATGGCTACACCTTC. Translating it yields CSARAGYGYTF.